The 12 T cell receptor beta chains below were found in one sample sequenced in a study of CD8 T cells in ankylosing spondylitis. Findings and limits, study-wide: Several highly homologous variants made up a TCR beta motif, and this motif appeared characteristic of ankylosing spondylitis blood.

TCRdb independently ran MiXCR on the 5' RACE reads; one entry per CDR3 protein. The table has 800,000 to 900,000 distinct CDR3 sequences, approximately 12% seen once. The antigens of these receptors remain unknown. The sample was blood, either unsorted or a sorted T cell fraction (not recorded which). Receptors were obtained from a male donor with ankylosing spondylitis.

The gene calls are TRBV29-1 and TRBJ2-7; 11 bases map to TRBD2. The germline V gene has CDR1 SQVTM and CDR2 ANQGSEA. V dropped 4 bases and J dropped 1; count of bases not matched to a gene: 9. The CDR3 covers 16 residues. Here the CDR3 DNA reads TGCAGCGTTGCCTTCACTAGCGGGAGTAGGTCCTACGAGCAGTACTTC. Translated, it gives CSVAFTSGSRSYEQYF.

This clonotype has at least ten counts. This chain joins TRBV4-2 and TRBJ2-1; TRBD1 matches 9 bases. With 0 bases clipped from V and 13 bases from J, the junction kept 7 bases outside the gene matches. The germline V gene encodes CDR1 LGHNA and CDR2 YNFKEQ. The CDR3 runs to 14 residues. The chain's CDR3 is CASSQESGDRVQFF. The CDR3 DNA reads TGTGCCAGCAGCCAAGAAAGTGGGGACAGGGTTCAGTTCTTC.

The rearrangement links TRBV20-1 to TRBJ2-3; D could derive from TRBD1 or TRBD2 (5 bases each). Germline V gene data show CDR1 as DFQATT and CDR2 as SNEGSKA (reference sequence). V lost 6 bases and J lost 3, with 13 bases in between. This CDR3 has 13 amino acids. The CDR3 DNA reads as TGCAGTGCCGGACACGGAGGTACAGATACGCAGTATTTT. This sequence encodes CSAGHGGTDTQYF.

This clonotype occurred a few times. This chain uses TRBV29-1 with TRBJ2-3; D call uncertain. V lost 7 bases to trimming and J lost 3 bases, with 14 bases between them. CDR3 length: 13 residues. Germline lookup yields CDR1 SQVTM and CDR2 ANQGSEA. The CDR3, as DNA: TGCAGCGCTTGCCCTCGACTGACAGATACGCAGTATTTT. Its protein is CSACPRLTDTQYF.

The V and J genes are TRBV20-1 and TRBJ1-2; perhaps TRBD1 as D (5 bases). V was shortened by 5 bases and J by 6 bases, with 13 bases between the two germline ends. The CDR3 is 12 amino acids. Germline V gene sequence: CDR1 DFQATT, CDR2 SNEGSKA (reference sequence). CDR3 sequence reads: CSAPDSPDGYTF. In nucleotides, the CDR3 is TGCAGTGCTCCCGACAGCCCAGATGGCTACACCTTC.

This clonotype was seen more than once but under ten times. V gene TRBV5-6 combines with J gene TRBJ2-7; D unresolved. This CDR3 spans 14 amino acids. V lost 4 bases and J 2 bases, leaving 13 bases between the germline ends. The germline V gene encodes CDR1 SGHDT and CDR2 YYEEEE. The CDR3 bases are TGTGCCAGCAGCCCTCGGGCAGCCCCCTACGAGCAGTACTTC. The encoded protein is CASSPRAAPYEQYF.

Only a few counts were recorded for this clonotype. This sequence joins TRBV2 and TRBJ2-1; 8 bases map to TRBD2. This CDR3 comprises 13 residues. The V segment lost 4 bases and the J segment 7 bases; nucleotides outside the gene matches: 3. The V gene's germline CDR1 is SNHLY and CDR2 FYNNEI. The CDR3 coding sequence is TGTGCCAGCAGTGCCGGGAGGGGAAATGAGCAGTTCTTC. Protein sequence: CASSAGRGNEQFF.

The gene calls are TRBV18 and TRBJ2-6; unclear D gene. Trimming took 3 bases from V and 0 from J, leaving 9 bases between them. Germline V gene data show CDR1 as KGHSH and CDR2 as LQKENI. The CDR3 contains 16 residues. This CDR3 is CASSPSWDSGANVLTF. As DNA, the CDR3 is TGTGCCAGCTCACCCTCGTGGGACTCTGGGGCCAACGTCCTGACTTTC.

This clonotype was picked up many times. This chain joins TRBV20-1 and TRBJ1-5; no firm D call. The CDR3 runs 15 residues. V dropped 2 bases and J dropped 0 bases, with 11 bases sitting between them. Germline lookup yields CDR1 DFQATT and CDR2 SNEGSKA (reference sequence). The CDR3 sequence is CSARRTSYSNQPQHF. For the CDR3, the DNA is TGCAGTGCTAGAAGGACTTCTTATAGCAATCAGCCCCAGCATTTT.

The chain recombines TRBV7-9 with TRBJ2-7; TRBD2 is a possible D gene (5 bases). CDR3 size: 17 residues. V was cut by 0 bases and J by 7 bases, with 22 bases left in between. Germline V CDR1 and CDR2: SEHNR, FQNEAQ (reference sequence). CDR3 in amino acids: CASSLALFQLNPGEQYF. In DNA form, the CDR3 reads TGTGCCAGCAGCTTAGCGCTATTCCAGCTCAACCCGGGGGAGCAGTACTTC.

This chain connects TRBV6-5 to TRBJ2-7, with D unresolved. The length of the CDR3 is 14 residues. Germline loops: CDR1 MNHEY, CDR2 SVGAGI. The germline V and J ends were trimmed by 0 bases and 1 base, with 7 bases remaining between them. The CDR3 coding sequence is TGTGCCAGCAGTTACTCGCACGGTTCCTACGAGCAGTACTTC. Translation gives CASSYSHGSYEQYF.

This chain uses TRBV20-1 with TRBJ1-1; 11 bases match TRBD1. V shed 3 bases and J 4 bases; nucleotides not matched to a gene: 10. From germline, CDR1 is DFQATT and CDR2 SNEGSKA (reference sequence). The CDR3 has 16 residues. The chain's CDR3 is CSASGDRGKLVTEAFF. The CDR3 nucleotides are TGCAGTGCTAGTGGGGACAGGGGGAAATTGGTCACTGAAGCTTTCTTT.